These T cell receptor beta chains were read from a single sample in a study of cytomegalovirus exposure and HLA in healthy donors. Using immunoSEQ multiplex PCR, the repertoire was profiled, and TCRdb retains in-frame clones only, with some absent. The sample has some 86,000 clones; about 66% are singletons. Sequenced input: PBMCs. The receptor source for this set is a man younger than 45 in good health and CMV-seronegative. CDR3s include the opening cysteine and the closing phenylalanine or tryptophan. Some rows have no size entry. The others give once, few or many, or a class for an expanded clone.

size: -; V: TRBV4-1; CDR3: CASSQNRIRDRDKTYEQYF
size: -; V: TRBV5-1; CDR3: CASSLEGGGTEAFF
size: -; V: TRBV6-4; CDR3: CASSHSLAFAYNEQFF
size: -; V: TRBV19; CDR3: CASSSPGGGPGGQPQHF
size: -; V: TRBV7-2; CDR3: CASSLEDANYGYTF
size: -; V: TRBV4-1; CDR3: CASSQEAVSYEQYF
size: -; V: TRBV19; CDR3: CASSIGTGLEEQYF
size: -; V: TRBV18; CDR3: CASSLLDRGLTNTGELFF
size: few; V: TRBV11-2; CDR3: CASSLAGTTDTQYF
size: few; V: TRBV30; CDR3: CAWSVPPRAGANVLTF
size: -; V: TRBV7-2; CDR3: CASSPAGGVRQPQHF
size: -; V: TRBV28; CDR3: CASIRRPGQGSYEQYF
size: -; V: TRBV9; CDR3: CASSGPRGDYGYTF
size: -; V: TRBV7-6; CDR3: CASSLEGQVDEAFF
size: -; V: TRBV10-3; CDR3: CAISTTGASEQYF
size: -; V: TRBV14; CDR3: CASSQVSGRERTDTQYF
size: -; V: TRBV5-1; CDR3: CASSLVGPQETQYF
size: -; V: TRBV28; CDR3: CASSFQTGTSSYEQYF
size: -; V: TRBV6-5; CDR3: CASSYGGGRPYGYTF
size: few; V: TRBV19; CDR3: CASSLQGTYEQYF
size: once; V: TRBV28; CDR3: CASSLLRTVESQGNEQFF
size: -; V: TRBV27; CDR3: CASSFDREEETQYF
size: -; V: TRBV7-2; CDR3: CASSPPRREGSYEQYF
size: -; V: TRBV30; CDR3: CACGRGSETQYF
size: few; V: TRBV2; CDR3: CASARDSNQPQHF
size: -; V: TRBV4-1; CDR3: CASRKVILAGLNTGELFF
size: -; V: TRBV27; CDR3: CASSLKRTGYEQYF
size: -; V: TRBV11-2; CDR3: CASSFSAGPGTEAFF
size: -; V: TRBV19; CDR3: CAAGGLHEQYF
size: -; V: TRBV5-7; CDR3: CASSHRENQPQHF
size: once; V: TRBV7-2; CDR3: CASSLASPVSYEQYF
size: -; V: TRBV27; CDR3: CASSSLSRGEYEQYF
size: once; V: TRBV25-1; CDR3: CASSSGHFYGYTF
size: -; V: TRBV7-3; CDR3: CASSPTQRDRGKAFF
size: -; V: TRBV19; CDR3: CASSIDRPSGTPIHF
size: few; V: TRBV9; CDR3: CASSVRGYEQYF
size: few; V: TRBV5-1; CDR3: CASRRAGDSGNTIYF
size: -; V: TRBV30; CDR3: CAWSTMRGEGLYEQYF
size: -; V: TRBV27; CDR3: CASSFTGTYEQYF
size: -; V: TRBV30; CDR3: CAWFPGQGRTEAFF
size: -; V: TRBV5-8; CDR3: CASSLGLAGGREQFF
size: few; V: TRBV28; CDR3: CASSLRGYQETQYF
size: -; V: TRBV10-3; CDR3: CAISREREGGNEQFF
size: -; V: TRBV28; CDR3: CASSSLSPGLATGELFF
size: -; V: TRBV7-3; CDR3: CASSLRDSHTDTQYF
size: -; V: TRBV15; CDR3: CATSREGGSEEYNEQFF
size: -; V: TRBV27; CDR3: CASSLSTSGFLPPYEQYF
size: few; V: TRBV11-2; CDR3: CASNGGSSYEQYF
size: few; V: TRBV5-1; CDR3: CASSSPTGTWTQYF
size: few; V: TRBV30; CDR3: CAWSVLRGGNEQFF
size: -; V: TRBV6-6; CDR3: CASSYRAGDYEQYF
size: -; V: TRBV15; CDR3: CATSGASGIETQYF
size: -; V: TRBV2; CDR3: CASNQLVNEKLFF
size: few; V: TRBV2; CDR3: CASSGRVSRETQYF
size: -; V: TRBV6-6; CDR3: CASSYSTVAYEQYF
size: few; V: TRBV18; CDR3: CASSLGQGASNQPQHF
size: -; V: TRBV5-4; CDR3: CASSLSMWDRASPLHF